What follows describes a single TCR beta chain. Original handling: The assay estimated nucleated cells by amplifying reference gene primers. The assay was immunoSEQ multiplex PCR, and TCRdb's table has in-frame clones only and misses some. V and J calls and clone size are copied from that table; D and trimming were computed from the DNA. In the table there are a few hundred thousand clones, around 92% of which are singletons. Per germline, CDR1 LGHNA and CDR2 YSLEER. The CDR3 totals 15 residues. V was clipped by 5 bases and J by 6 bases, with 16 bases between them. The sample comes from a study of blood T cell repertoires in COVID-19. Seattle researchers signed up patients amid active infection and tracked them longitudinally.

This TCR came from a woman in her twenties or thirties with COVID-19, enrolled during active disease. Sequencing was carried out using peripheral blood. The rearrangement uses TRBV4-3 and TRBJ2-2; TRBD1 might be the D (5 bases). CDR3 protein: CASSTSSGSSGELFF. CDR3 bases: TGCGCCAGCAGCACCTCGTCAGGGTCGTCCGGGGAGCTGTTTTTT.